Sequencing of this T cell receptor (beta chain) was carried out in a study of blood T cell repertoires in COVID-19. On the study more broadly: The United States, Italy and Spain were the sources of the acute and convalescent COVID-19 samples. The cDNA or gDNA used as material had been derived from T cells, B-cell-depleted T cells, or PBMCs.

The germline CDR1 and CDR2 sequences are ENHRY and SYGVKD. V gave up 4 bases and J gave up 0 bases, with 19 bases separating them. This CDR3 is built from 18 residues. Authors' data handling: Nucleated cell number was recorded as an estimate derived from reference gene primer amplification. TCRdb's copy holds only in-frame clones and misses some; the assay was immunoSEQ multiplex PCR. V, J and clone size derive from that table, while D and trimming were established from the DNA sequence. The sample contains about 150,000 clones, approximately 78% of which appear only once. J is TRBJ1-5 and V is TRBV10-3; D is uncertain. The TCR sequence derives from a man aged 80 or over with acute or convalescent COVID-19. Sequences were obtained from peripheral blood. Written as DNA, the CDR3 is TGTGCCATCAGTGCCTTCGCCGGCGGGGTATATAGCAATCAGCCCCAGCATTTT. Translated, it gives CAISAFAGGVYSNQPQHF.